The 3 T cell receptor beta chains listed next were all sequenced from one sample in a study of blood T cell repertoires in COVID-19. Measured with immunoSEQ multiplex PCR; TCRdb has only the in-frame clones, and not every one. The repertoire has about 120,000 clones, just under 80% of them found once; the top ten carry roughly 16%. Specimen: peripheral blood. The receptors were sampled from a man between 60 and 75 years old with active or convalescent COVID-19.

This clone turned up a few times. CDR3 region: CASSYGGTEQYF. DNA of the CDR3: TGTGCCAGCAGTTACGGCGGGACCGAGCAGTACTTC. V is TRBV6-2 or TRBV6-3 and J is TRBJ2-7, with D maybe TRBD2 (6 bases). The CDR3 has 12 amino acids. V shed 2 bases and J shed 6 bases, with 8 bases lying between them. Germline V CDR1 and CDR2: MNHEY, SVGEGT.

This clone has a single count. The CDR3: CASSQDRQGIYGYTF. CDR3 DNA sequence: TGCGCCAGCAGCCAAGATCGGCAGGGAATCTATGGCTACACCTTC. The rearrangement links TRBV4-1 to TRBJ1-2; tentative D call: TRBD1 (5 bases). CDR1 and CDR2 (germline): MGHRA, YSYEKL. The CDR3 sequence is 15 residues long. V lost 0 bases and J lost 4, with 12 bases in between.

The rearrangement links TRBV6-5 to TRBJ2-7, with 15 bases matching TRBD2. V lost 7 bases to trimming and J lost 4 bases; unmatched junction nucleotides: 5. The length of the CDR3 is 15 residues. In germline, CDR1 is MNHEY, CDR2 SVGAGI. CDR3 nucleotide sequence: TGTGCCAGCATCGCCGGACTAGCGGGAGGGTACGAGCAGTACTTC. It yields the protein CASIAGLAGGYEQYF.